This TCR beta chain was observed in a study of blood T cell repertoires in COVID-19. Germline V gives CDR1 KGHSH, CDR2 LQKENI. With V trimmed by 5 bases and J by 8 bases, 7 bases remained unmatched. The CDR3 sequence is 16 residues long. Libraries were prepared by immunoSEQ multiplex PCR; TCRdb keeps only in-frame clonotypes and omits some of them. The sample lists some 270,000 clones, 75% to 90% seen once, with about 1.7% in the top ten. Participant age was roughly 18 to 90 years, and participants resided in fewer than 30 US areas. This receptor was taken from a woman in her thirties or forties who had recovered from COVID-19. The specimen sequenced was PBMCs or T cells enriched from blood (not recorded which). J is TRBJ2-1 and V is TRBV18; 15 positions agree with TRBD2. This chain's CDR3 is CASSLRTSGRADEQFF. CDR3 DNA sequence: TGTGCCAGCTCATTACGGACTAGCGGGAGGGCCGATGAGCAGTTCTTC. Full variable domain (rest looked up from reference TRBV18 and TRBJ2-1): NAGVMQNPRHLVRRRGQEARLRCSPMKGHSHVYWYRQLPEEGLKFMVYLQKENIIDESGMPKERFSAEFPKEGPSILRIQQVVRGDSAAYFCASSLRTSGRADEQFFGPGTRLTVL.